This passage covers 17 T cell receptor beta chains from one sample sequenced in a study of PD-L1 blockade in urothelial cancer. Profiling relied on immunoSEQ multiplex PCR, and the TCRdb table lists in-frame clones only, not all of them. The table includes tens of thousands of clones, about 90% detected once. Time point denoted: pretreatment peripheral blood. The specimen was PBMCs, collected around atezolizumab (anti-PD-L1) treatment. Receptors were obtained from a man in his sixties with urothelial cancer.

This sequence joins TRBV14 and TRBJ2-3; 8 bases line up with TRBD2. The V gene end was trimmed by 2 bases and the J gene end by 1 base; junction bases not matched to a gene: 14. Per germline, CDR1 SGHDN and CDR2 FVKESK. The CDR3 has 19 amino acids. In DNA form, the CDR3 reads TGTGCCAGCAGCCAACTGTTATCGGGGGGGCTCACTGGCACAGATACGCAGTATTTT. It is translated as CASSQLLSGGLTGTDTQYF.

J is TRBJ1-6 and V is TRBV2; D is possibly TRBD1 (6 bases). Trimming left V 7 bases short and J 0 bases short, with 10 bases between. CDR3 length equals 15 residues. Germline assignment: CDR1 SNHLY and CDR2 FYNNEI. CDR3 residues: CASKDSRSYNSPLHF. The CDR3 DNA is TGTGCCAGCAAGGACAGTCGCTCCTATAATTCACCCCTCCACTTT.

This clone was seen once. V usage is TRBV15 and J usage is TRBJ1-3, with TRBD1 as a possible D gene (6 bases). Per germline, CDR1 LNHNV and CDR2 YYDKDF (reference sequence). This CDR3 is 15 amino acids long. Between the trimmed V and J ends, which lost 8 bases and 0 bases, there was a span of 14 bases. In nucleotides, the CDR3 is TGTGCCACCCGACAGGACTTAAGCTCTGGAAACACCATATATTTT. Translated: CATRQDLSSGNTIYF.

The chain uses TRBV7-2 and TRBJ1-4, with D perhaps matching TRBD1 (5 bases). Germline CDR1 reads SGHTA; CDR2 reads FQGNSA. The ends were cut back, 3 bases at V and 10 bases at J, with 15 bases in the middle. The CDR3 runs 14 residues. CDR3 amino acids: CASSFYQGGGKLFF. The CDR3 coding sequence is TGTGCCAGCAGCTTTTACCAGGGAGGAGGAAAACTGTTTTTT.

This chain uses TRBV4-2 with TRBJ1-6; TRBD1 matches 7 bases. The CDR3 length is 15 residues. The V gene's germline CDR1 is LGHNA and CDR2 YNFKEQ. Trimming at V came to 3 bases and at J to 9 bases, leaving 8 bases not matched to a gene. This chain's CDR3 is CASSQREGGGSPLHF. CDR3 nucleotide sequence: TGTGCCAGCAGCCAGCGGGAAGGGGGCGGTTCACCCCTCCACTTT.

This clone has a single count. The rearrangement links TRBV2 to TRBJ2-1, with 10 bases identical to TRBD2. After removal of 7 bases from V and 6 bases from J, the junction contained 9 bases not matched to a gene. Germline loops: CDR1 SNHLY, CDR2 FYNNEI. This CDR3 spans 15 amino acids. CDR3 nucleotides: TGTGCCAGCAATGCCTTAGCGGGAGGTATCAATGAGCAGTTCTTC. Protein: CASNALAGGINEQFF.

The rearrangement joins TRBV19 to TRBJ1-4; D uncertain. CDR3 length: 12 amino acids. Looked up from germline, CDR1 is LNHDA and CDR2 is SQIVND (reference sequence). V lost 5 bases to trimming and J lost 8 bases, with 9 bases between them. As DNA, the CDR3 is TGTGCCAGTAGTCCGCAGCGGGAAAAACTGTTTTTT. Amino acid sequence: CASSPQREKLFF.

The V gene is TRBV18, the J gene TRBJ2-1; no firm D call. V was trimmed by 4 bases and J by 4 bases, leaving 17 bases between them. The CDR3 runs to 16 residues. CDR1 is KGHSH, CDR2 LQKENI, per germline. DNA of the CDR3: TGTGCCAGCTCACTTATTGAAGAGGTTCTATACAATGAGCAGTTCTTC. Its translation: CASSLIEEVLYNEQFF.

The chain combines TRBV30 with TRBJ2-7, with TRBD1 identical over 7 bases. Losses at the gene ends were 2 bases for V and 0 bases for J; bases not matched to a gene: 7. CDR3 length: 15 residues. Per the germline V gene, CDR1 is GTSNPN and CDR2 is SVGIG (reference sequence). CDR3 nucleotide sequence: TGTGCCTGGAGTATCCGGGACAGAAGCTCCTACGAGCAGTACTTC. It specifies CAWSIRDRSSYEQYF. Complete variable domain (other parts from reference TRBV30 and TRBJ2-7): SQTIHQWPATLVQPVGSPLSLECTVEGTSNPNLYWYRQAAGRGLQLLFYSVGIGQISSEVPQNLSASRPQDRQFILSSKKLLLSDSGFYLCAWSIRDRSSYEQYFGPGTRLTVT.

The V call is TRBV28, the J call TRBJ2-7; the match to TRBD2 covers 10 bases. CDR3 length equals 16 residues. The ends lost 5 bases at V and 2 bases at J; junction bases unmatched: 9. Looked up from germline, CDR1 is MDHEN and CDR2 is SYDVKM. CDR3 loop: CASSLTGTSVTYEQYF. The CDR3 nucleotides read TGTGCCAGCAGTCTGACCGGGACTAGCGTAACCTACGAGCAGTACTTC.

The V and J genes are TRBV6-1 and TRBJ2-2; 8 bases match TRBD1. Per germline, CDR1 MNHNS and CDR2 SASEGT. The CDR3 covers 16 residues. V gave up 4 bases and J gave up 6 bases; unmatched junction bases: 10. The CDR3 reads CASSVDRVLGAGELFF. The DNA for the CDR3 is TGTGCCAGCAGTGTGGACAGGGTCTTAGGTGCCGGGGAGCTGTTTTTT.

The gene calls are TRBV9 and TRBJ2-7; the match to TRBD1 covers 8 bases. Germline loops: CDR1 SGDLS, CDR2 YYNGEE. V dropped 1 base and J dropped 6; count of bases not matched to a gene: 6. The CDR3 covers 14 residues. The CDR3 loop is CASSVQAGGGEQYF. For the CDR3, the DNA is TGTGCCAGCAGCGTACAGGCAGGGGGCGGCGAGCAGTACTTC.

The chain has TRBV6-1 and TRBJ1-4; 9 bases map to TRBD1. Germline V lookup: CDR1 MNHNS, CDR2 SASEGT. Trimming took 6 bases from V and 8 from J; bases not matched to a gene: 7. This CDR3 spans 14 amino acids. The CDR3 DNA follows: TGTGCCAGCAGCCCGGGACAGGGAAGAGAAAAACTGTTTTTT. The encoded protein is CASSPGQGREKLFF.

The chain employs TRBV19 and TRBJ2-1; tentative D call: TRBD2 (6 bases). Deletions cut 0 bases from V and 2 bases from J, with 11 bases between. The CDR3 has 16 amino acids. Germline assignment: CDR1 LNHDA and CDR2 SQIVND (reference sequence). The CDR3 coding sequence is TGTGCCAGTAGTATAGACCGCGGAGGGACCTACAATGAGCAGTTCTTC. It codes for CASSIDRGGTYNEQFF.

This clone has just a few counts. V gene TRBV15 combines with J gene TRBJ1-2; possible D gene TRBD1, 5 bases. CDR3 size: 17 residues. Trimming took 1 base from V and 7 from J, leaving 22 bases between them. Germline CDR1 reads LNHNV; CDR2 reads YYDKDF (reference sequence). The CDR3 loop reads CATSRGGEGSGLSGYTF. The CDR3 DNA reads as TGTGCCACCAGCAGAGGGGGGGAAGGCTCGGGGTTGAGTGGCTACACCTTC.

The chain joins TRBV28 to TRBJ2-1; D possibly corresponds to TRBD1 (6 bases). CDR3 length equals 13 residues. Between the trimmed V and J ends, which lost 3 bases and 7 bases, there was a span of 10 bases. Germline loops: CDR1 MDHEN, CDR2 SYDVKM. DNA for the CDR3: TGTGCCAGCAGTTTGCCACAGGGAAATGAGCAGTTCTTC. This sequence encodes CASSLPQGNEQFF.

CDR3 DNA sequence: TGTGCCAGCAGCGTAGCGGGATCCACAGATACGCAGTATTTT. This gives the protein CASSVAGSTDTQYF. The J gene is TRBJ2-3, the V gene TRBV9, with D perhaps matching TRBD2 (5 bases). The CDR3 consists of 14 residues. Germline values: CDR1 SGDLS, CDR2 YYNGEE. Trimming took off 0 bases at V and 2 bases at J, with 7 bases between the two ends.